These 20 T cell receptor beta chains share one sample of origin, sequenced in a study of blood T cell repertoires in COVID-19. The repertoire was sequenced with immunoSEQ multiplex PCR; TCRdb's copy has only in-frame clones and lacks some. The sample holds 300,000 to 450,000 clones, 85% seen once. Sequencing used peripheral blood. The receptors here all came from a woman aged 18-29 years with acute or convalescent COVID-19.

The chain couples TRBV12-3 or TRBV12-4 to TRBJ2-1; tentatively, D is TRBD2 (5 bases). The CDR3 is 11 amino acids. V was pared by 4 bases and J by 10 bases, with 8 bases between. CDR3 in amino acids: CASSSPGEQFF. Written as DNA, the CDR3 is TGTGCCAGCAGTTCTCCGGGAGAGCAGTTCTTC.

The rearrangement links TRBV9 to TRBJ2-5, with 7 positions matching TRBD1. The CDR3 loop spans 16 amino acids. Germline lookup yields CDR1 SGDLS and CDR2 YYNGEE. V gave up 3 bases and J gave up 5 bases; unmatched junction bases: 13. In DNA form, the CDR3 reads TGTGCCAGCAGCGCCCGTGACAGGGCCCTGGGGGAGACCCAGTACTTC. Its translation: CASSARDRALGETQYF.

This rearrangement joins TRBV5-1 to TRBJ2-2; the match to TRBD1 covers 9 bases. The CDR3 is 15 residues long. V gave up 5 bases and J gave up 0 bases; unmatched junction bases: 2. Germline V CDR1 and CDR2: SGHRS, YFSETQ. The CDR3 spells CASRDRGPNTGELFF. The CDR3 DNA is TGCGCCAGCAGGGACAGGGGTCCGAACACCGGGGAGCTGTTTTTT.

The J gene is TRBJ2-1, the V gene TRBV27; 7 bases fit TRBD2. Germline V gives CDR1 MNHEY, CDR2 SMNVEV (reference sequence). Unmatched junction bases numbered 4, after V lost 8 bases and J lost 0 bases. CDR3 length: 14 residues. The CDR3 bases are TGTGCCAGCGGGCGGGGGAGCTCCTACAATGAGCAGTTCTTC. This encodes CASGRGSSYNEQFF.

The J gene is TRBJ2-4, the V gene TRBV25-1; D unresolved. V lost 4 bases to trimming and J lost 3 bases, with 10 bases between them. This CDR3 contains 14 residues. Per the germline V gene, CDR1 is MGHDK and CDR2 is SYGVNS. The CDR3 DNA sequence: TGTGCCAGCAGTGGAAGTGAGGTCAAAAACATTCAGTACTTC. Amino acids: CASSGSEVKNIQYF.

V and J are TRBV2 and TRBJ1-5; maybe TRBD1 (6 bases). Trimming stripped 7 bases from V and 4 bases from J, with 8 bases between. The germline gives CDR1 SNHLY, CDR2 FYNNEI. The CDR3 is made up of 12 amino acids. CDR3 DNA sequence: TGTGCCAGCACCAGGGGTAATCAGCCCCAGCATTTT. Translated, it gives CASTRGNQPQHF.

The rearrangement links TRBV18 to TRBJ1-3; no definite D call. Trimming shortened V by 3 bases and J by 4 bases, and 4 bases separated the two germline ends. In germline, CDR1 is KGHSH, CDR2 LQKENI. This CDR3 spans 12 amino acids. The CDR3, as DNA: TGTGCCAGCTCACCGCAGGGAAACACCATATATTTT. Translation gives CASSPQGNTIYF.

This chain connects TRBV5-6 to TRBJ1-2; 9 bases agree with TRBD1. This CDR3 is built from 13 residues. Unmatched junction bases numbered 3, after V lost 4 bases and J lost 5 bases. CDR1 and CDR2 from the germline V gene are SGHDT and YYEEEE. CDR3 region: CASSPGTGYGYTF. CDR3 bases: TGTGCCAGCAGCCCCGGGACAGGGTATGGCTACACCTTC. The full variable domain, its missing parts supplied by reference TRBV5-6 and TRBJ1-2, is DAGVTQSPTHLIKTRGQQVTLRCSPKSGHDTVSWYQQALGQGPQFIFQYYEEEERQRGNFPDRFSGHQFPNYSSELNVNALLLGDSALYLCASSPGTGYGYTFGSGTRLTVV.

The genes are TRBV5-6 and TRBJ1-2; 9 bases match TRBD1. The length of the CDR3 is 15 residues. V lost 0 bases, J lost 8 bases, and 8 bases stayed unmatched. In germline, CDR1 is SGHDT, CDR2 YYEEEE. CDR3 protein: CASSLVEGQGLGYTF. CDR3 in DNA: TGTGCCAGCAGCTTGGTCGAGGGACAGGGTTTGGGCTACACCTTC.

CDR3 sequence: CASSSGELVHEQYF. CDR3 sequence (DNA): TGTGCCAGCAGTTCGGGGGAACTAGTGCACGAGCAGTACTTC. This chain links TRBV6-5 with TRBJ2-7; possibly TRBD2 for D (6 bases). Germline values: CDR1 MNHEY, CDR2 SVGAGI. The V end lost 4 bases, the J end lost 5 bases, and 15 bases lay between the germline ends. This CDR3 is 14 amino acids long.

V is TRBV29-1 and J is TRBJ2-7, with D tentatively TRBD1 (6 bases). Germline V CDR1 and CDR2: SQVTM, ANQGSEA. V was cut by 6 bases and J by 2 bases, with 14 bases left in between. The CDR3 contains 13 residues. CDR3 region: CSVSTGLAYEQYF. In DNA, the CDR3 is TGCAGCGTCTCGACAGGCTTGGCCTACGAGCAGTACTTC.

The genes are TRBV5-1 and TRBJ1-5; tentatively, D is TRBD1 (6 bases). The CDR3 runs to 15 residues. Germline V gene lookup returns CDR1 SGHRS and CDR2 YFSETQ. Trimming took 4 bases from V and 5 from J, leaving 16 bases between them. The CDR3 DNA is TGCGCCAGCAGCCCCTTAACAGGGTTGGATCAGCCCCAGCATTTT. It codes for CASSPLTGLDQPQHF. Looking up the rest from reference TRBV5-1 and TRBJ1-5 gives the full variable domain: KAGVTQTPRYLIKTRGQQVTLSCSPISGHRSVSWYQQTPGQGLQFLFEYFSETQRNKGNFPGRFSGRQFSNSRSEMNVSTLELGDSALYLCASSPLTGLDQPQHFGDGTRLSIL.

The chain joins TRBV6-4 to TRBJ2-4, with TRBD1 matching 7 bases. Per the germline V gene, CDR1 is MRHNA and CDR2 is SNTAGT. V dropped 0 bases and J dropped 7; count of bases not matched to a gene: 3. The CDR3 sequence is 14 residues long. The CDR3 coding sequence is TGTGCCAGCAGTGACTCGGCCAGGGGGAACATTCAGTACTTC. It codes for CASSDSARGNIQYF.

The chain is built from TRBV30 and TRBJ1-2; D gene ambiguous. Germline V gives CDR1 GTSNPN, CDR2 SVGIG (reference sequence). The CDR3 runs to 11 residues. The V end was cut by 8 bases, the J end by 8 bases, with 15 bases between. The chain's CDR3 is CATSTFGGYTF. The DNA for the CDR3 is TGTGCCACGTCAACCTTCGGGGGCTACACCTTC.

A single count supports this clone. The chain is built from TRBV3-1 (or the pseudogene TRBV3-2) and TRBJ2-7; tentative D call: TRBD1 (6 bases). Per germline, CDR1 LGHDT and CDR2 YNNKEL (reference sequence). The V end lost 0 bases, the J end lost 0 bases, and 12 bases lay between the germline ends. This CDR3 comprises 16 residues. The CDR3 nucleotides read TGTGCCAGCAGCCAAGATTGGGGGCCGGACTCCTACGAGCAGTACTTC. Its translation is CASSQDWGPDSYEQYF.

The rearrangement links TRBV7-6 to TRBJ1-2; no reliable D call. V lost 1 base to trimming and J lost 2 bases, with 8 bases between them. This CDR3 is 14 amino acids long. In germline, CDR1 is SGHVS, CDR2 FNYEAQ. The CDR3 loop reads CASSLDAGNYGYTF. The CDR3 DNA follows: TGTGCCAGCAGCTTAGACGCGGGAAACTATGGCTACACCTTC.

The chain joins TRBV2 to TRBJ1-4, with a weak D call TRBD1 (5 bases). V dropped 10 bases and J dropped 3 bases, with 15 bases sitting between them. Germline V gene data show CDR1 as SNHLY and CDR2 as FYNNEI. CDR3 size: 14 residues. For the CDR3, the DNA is TGTGCCACAACCAGACAGTTACCTAATGAAAAACTGTTTTTT. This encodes CATTRQLPNEKLFF.

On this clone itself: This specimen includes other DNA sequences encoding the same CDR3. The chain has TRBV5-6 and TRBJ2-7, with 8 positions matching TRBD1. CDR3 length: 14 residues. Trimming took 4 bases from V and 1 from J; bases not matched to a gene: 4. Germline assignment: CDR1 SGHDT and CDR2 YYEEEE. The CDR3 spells CASSPGTGSYEQYF. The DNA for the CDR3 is TGTGCCAGCAGCCCCGGGACAGGATCCTACGAGCAGTACTTC.

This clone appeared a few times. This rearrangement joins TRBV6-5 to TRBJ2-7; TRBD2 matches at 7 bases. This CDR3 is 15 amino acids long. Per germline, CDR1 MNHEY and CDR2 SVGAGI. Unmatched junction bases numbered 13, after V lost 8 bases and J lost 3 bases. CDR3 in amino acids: CASVAGVASNYEQYF. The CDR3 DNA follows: TGTGCCAGCGTGGCGGGAGTCGCGTCTAACTACGAGCAGTACTTC.

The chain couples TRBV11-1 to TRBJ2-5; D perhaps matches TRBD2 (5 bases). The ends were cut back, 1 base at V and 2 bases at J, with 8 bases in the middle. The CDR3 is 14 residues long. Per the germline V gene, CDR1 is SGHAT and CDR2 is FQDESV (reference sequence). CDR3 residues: CASSLGRTQETQYF. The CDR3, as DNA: TGTGCCAGCAGCTTAGGGCGGACTCAAGAGACCCAGTACTTC.